These 23 T cell receptor beta chains were sequenced from one sample in a study of shared clonotypes between healthy human individuals. The data were produced by immunoSEQ multiplex PCR, yet TCRdb's version contains in-frame clones alone and is incomplete. The sample yields 85,000 to 100,000 clones, approximately 61% seen once. The sample was memory CD8+ T cells sorted from blood. The subset denotes: CD45RO+ cells pooled with CCR7-negative TemRA cells. The receptors were gathered from a man aged 30-40 years in good health.

The gene calls are TRBV6-5 and TRBJ1-2; no clear D. Deletions cut 8 bases from V and 1 base from J, with 5 bases between. Germline loops: CDR1 MNHEY, CDR2 SVGAGI. The CDR3 length is 11 residues. In DNA form, the CDR3 reads TGTGCCAGCGTACTTAACTATGGCTACACCTTC. As protein: CASVLNYGYTF.

The CDR3 DNA sequence: TGTGCCAGCAGTTATAAAGGCGGGGGTCAGCCCCAGCATTTT. It encodes CASSYKGGGQPQHF. V is TRBV6-6 and J is TRBJ1-5, with D possibly matching TRBD1 (5 bases). The V end was cut by 3 bases, the J end by 6 bases, with 12 bases between. The germline V gene encodes CDR1 MNHNY and CDR2 SVGAGI (reference sequence). The CDR3 length is 14 residues.

The V gene is TRBV6-5, the J gene TRBJ1-2, with 10 bases matching TRBD1. Germline lookup yields CDR1 MNHEY and CDR2 SVGAGI. J lost 4 bases, V lost 5 bases, and 1 base had no gene match. The CDR3 loop spans 13 amino acids. The CDR3 reads CASSGQGVYGYTF. In DNA form, the CDR3 reads TGTGCCAGCAGTGGACAGGGGGTCTATGGCTACACCTTC.

The V call is TRBV4-1, the J call TRBJ2-3; 8 bases map to TRBD2. The germline V gene encodes CDR1 MGHRA and CDR2 YSYEKL. This CDR3 has 16 amino acids. After removal of 0 bases from V and 5 bases from J, the junction contained 7 bases not matched to a gene. The CDR3 coding sequence is TGCGCCAGCAGCCAAGATTCCGGGAGGGCGGGAGATACGCAGTATTTT. It encodes CASSQDSGRAGDTQYF.

The V and J genes are TRBV4-1 and TRBJ2-7, with 12 bases lining up with TRBD1. The CDR3 has 16 amino acids. The ends lost 3 bases at V and 2 bases at J; junction bases unmatched: 5. The germline CDR1 and CDR2 sequences are MGHRA and YSYEKL. CDR3 in DNA: TGCGCCAGCAGCCAGGGGACAGGGGGCCGCACCTACGAGCAGTACTTC. Protein: CASSQGTGGRTYEQYF.

The rearrangement joins TRBV5-1 to TRBJ2-7; perhaps TRBD1 as D (5 bases). CDR3 size: 13 residues. V was trimmed by 0 bases and J by 7 bases, leaving 11 bases between them. Germline values: CDR1 SGHRS, CDR2 YFSETQ. The CDR3 sequence: CASSLGQGREQYF. The CDR3 DNA reads as TGCGCCAGCAGCTTGGGGCAGGGTCGAGAGCAGTACTTC.

In this sample, this clone turned up many times. The chain couples TRBV4-3 to TRBJ1-3; perhaps TRBD1 as D (6 bases). The CDR3 is 16 amino acids. V dropped 0 bases and J dropped 4 bases, with 13 bases sitting between them. CDR1 is LGHNA, CDR2 YSLEER, per germline. The CDR3 is CASSQDRGGSGNTIYF. In DNA form, the CDR3 reads TGCGCCAGCAGCCAAGATCGGGGGGGCAGCGGAAACACCATATATTTT.

The chain has TRBV2 and TRBJ2-3; D unclear. V was shortened by 4 bases and J by 0 bases, with 8 bases between the two germline ends. CDR3 length: 14 residues. Germline V gives CDR1 SNHLY, CDR2 FYNNEI. This CDR3 is CASSGIASTDTQYF. CDR3 nucleotide sequence: TGTGCCAGCAGTGGAATTGCTAGCACAGATACGCAGTATTTT. Full variable domain (remainder filled in from reference TRBV2 and TRBJ2-3): EPEVTQTPSHQVTQMGQEVILRCVPISNHLYFYWYRQILGQKVEFLVSFYNNEISEKSEIFDDQFSVERPDGSNFTLKIRSTKLEDSAMYFCASSGIASTDTQYFGPGTRLTVL.

Of note for this clone: Other DNA sequences within the sample encode an identical CDR3. This chain links TRBV29-1 with TRBJ1-1; D call uncertain. Germline V gene lookup returns CDR1 SQVTM and CDR2 ANQGSEA. V lost 4 bases and J 1 base, leaving 7 bases between the germline ends. The CDR3 consists of 12 residues. The CDR3 bases are TGCAGCGTTGTTCCGGGGAACACTGAAGCTTTCTTT. Protein: CSVVPGNTEAFF. The full variable domain, rest sourced from reference TRBV29-1 and TRBJ1-1, is SAVISQKPSRDICQRGTSLTIQCQVDSQVTMMFWYRQQPGQSLTLIATANQGSEATYESGFVIDKFPISRPNLTFSTLTVSNMSPEDSSIYLCSVVPGNTEAFFGQGTRLTVV.

The rearrangement joins TRBV6-4 to TRBJ2-2; D is unclear. The CDR3 runs to 14 residues. V was clipped by 5 bases and J by 6 bases, with 13 bases between them. Germline V gene data show CDR1 as MRHNA and CDR2 as SNTAGT. The CDR3 nucleotides read TGTGCCAGCAGTCAGGACCCTACCCCCGGGGAGCTGTTTTTT. As protein: CASSQDPTPGELFF.

This clone was seen only a few times. Other DNA sequences in the sample encode the same CDR3. This chain links TRBV4-1 with TRBJ2-7; 8 bases fit TRBD2. This CDR3 comprises 15 residues. V gave up 1 base and J gave up 3 bases; unmatched junction bases: 5. From germline, CDR1 is MGHRA and CDR2 YSYEKL. Written as DNA, the CDR3 is TGCGCCAGCAGCCAAGGGTCCGGGGGGGGCTACGAGCAGTACTTC. Its translation is CASSQGSGGGYEQYF.

The J gene is TRBJ1-1, the V gene TRBV13; D is possibly TRBD1 (6 bases). The CDR3 contains 16 residues. V lost 5 bases, J lost 1 base, and 17 bases lay in between. CDR1 is PRHDT, CDR2 FYEKMQ, per germline (reference sequence). The CDR3 DNA reads as TGTGCCAGCAGCACTACTTGGGGGCGGGAGAACACTGAAGCTTTCTTT. Its translation is CASSTTWGRENTEAFF.

The chain combines TRBV2 with TRBJ2-5; D uncertain. This CDR3 is 11 amino acids long. CDR1 is SNHLY and CDR2 is FYNNEI in the germline V gene. Trimming cost V 8 bases and J 5 bases, with 9 bases left between them. CDR3 amino acids: CASDNAETQYF. In DNA form, the CDR3 reads TGTGCCAGCGATAATGCGGAGACCCAGTACTTC.

The CDR3 reads CASSLRADSYNEQFF. DNA for the CDR3: TGTGCCAGCAGTTTAAGGGCGGATTCCTACAATGAGCAGTTCTTC. The gene calls are TRBV27 and TRBJ2-1, with D hard to call. Germline CDR1 reads MNHEY; CDR2 reads SMNVEV (reference sequence). CDR3 length: 15 residues. V was clipped by 2 bases and J by 1 base, with 9 bases between them.

This chain links TRBV4-3 with TRBJ2-7; 7 bases align to TRBD2. This CDR3 is built from 15 residues. Germline V CDR1 and CDR2: LGHNA, YSLEER. J lost 3 bases, V lost 0 bases, and 5 bases had no gene match. This CDR3 is CASSQDSSGIYEQYF. The CDR3 nucleotides are TGCGCCAGCAGCCAAGATTCTAGCGGAATCTACGAGCAGTACTTC.

This clone was seen only once. The chain couples TRBV28 to TRBJ1-1, with 7 bases aligning to TRBD1. V lost 5 bases, J lost 2 bases, and 8 bases stayed unmatched. The CDR3 is made up of 15 amino acids. Germline V gene sequence: CDR1 MDHEN, CDR2 SYDVKM. CDR3 residues: CASSVPGTANTEAFF. DNA of the CDR3: TGTGCCAGCAGTGTACCCGGGACAGCAAACACTGAAGCTTTCTTT.

The chain uses TRBV30 and TRBJ2-5; perhaps D is TRBD1 or TRBD2 (6 bases each). The V gene's germline CDR1 is GTSNPN and CDR2 SVGIG (reference sequence). The CDR3 consists of 15 residues. The ends were cut back, 5 bases at V and 2 bases at J, with 18 bases in the middle. CDR3 in amino acids: CAWGRGTGEQETQYF. The CDR3 coding sequence is TGTGCCTGGGGTAGGGGGACGGGGGAGCAAGAGACCCAGTACTTC.

This chain uses TRBV5-5 with TRBJ1-2, with D perhaps TRBD1 (6 bases). Trimming pared 4 bases from V and 1 base from J, leaving 23 bases between. The CDR3 runs to 18 residues. In germline, CDR1 is SGHKS, CDR2 YYEKEE (reference sequence). The CDR3 DNA sequence: TGTGCCAGCAGCCTGGACAGATACAATCTTCAGGGTAACTATGGCTACACCTTC. Protein product: CASSLDRYNLQGNYGYTF.

DNA for the CDR3: TGTGCCAGCAGCTTGGCCTGGGGCAGGCCGGAGACCCAGTACTTC. Translation: CASSLAWGRPETQYF. V gene TRBV7-2 combines with J gene TRBJ2-5; TRBD1 might be the D (5 bases). The CDR3 is 15 amino acids. The ends were cut back, 3 bases at V and 5 bases at J, with 16 bases in the middle. Germline assignment: CDR1 SGHTA and CDR2 FQGNSA.

This clone appeared a few times. CDR3 sequence reads: CASSHGQRSTGELFF. DNA for the CDR3: TGTGCCAGCAGCCACGGCCAGAGAAGTACCGGGGAGCTGTTTTTT. The chain carries TRBV14 and TRBJ2-2; D unresolved. This CDR3 contains 15 residues. Between the trimmed V and J ends, which lost 3 bases and 5 bases, there was a span of 13 bases. Germline values: CDR1 SGHDN, CDR2 FVKESK.

The chain links TRBV2 to TRBJ2-1, with 7 bases identical to TRBD2. Germline-derived CDR1 and CDR2 are SNHLY and FYNNEI. CDR3 size: 15 residues. V gave up 3 bases and J gave up 8 bases; unmatched junction bases: 10. As DNA, the CDR3 is TGTGCCAGCAGTGATCCGGCGGGAGTCTTCTATGAGCAGTTCTTC. Translated: CASSDPAGVFYEQFF. The variable domain in full, completed from reference TRBV2 and TRBJ2-1, reads EPEVTQTPSHQVTQMGQEVILRCVPISNHLYFYWYRQILGQKVEFLVSFYNNEISEKSEIFDDQFSVERPDGSNFTLKIRSTKLEDSAMYFCASSDPAGVFYEQFFGPGTRLTVL.

This chain links TRBV4-1 with TRBJ2-7, with 10 bases that match TRBD1. Trimming cost V 1 base and J 6 bases; bases outside gene matches: 3. CDR3 length: 14 residues. CDR1 is MGHRA and CDR2 is YSYEKL in the germline V gene. The CDR3 coding sequence is TGCGCCAGCAGCCAAGGACAGGGGGCGGTCGAGCAGTACTTC. Translated, it gives CASSQGQGAVEQYF.

In its sample, this clone was seen a few times. This chain connects TRBV19 to TRBJ2-3, with D perhaps matching TRBD2 (6 bases). This CDR3 region has 14 residues. The V end lost 3 bases, the J end lost 3 bases, and 10 bases lay between the germline ends. In germline, CDR1 is LNHDA, CDR2 SQIVND (reference sequence). The CDR3 spells CASSILAGTDTQYF. The CDR3 nucleotides are TGTGCCAGTAGTATTCTGGCGGGGACAGATACGCAGTATTTT.